The entry below gives a single TCR beta chain sequence along with its context. This sample stems from a study of blood T cell repertoires in COVID-19. V lost 1 base and J lost 7, with 14 bases in between. The CDR3 is 15 amino acids. Germline V gene data show CDR1 as SGHRS and CDR2 as YFSETQ. Assay: immunoSEQ multiplex PCR; the TCRdb copy retains only in-frame clones and omits some. The sample holds about 490,000 clones; roughly 88% are singletons and the top ten take more than 3%. The sample comprised peripheral blood. V and J are TRBV5-1 and TRBJ1-4; D is possibly TRBD1 (6 bases). This sequence originates from a human donor in a cohort sampled during active COVID-19. CDR3 region: CASSLSAGGREKLFF. CDR3 bases: TGCGCCAGCAGCTTGTCGGCCGGGGGGCGTGAAAAACTGTTTTTT.